The 17 T cell receptor beta chains in this list originate from one sample, sequenced in a study of T cells in Graves' hyperthyroidism and ophthalmopathy. It was RNA transcripts that yielded the amplified TCR beta CDR3 regions. During a first-round RT-PCR of the TCR CDR3, the HTBI primer set was used. Via MiXCR, TCRdb re-called the multiplex PCR reads, giving one row per CDR3 protein. The repertoire includes more than 350,000 distinct CDR3 sequences, 15% of them detected once, and roughly 33% sits in the top ten. Sequencing input: blood. Receptor source: a woman in her 30s with Graves' hyperthyroidism.

In this sample, this clonotype turned up many times. The J gene is TRBJ2-7, the V gene TRBV18; 13 bases agree with TRBD2. This CDR3 is 16 amino acids long. The germline gives CDR1 KGHSH, CDR2 LQKENI. J was trimmed by 9 bases and V by 3 bases; bases with no gene match: 11. The chain's CDR3 is CASSPSGLAGIRVQYF. The DNA for the CDR3 is TGTGCCAGCTCACCGTCGGGACTAGCGGGAATCCGCGTGCAGTACTTC.

This clonotype was detected a few times. A much larger clone differs by one base, so this may be a read error. The V call is TRBV18, the J call TRBJ2-7; TRBD1 might be the D (6 bases). In germline, CDR1 is KGHSH, CDR2 LQKENI. The CDR3 runs to 12 residues. V was cut by 8 bases and J by 4 bases, with 12 bases left in between. In nucleotides, the CDR3 is TGTGCCAGCCCAGCAGGGGCGTACGAGCAGTACTTC. This encodes CASPAGAYEQYF.

About this clonotype: A much more abundant neighbour one base away suggests this may be a read error. The chain has TRBV29-1 and TRBJ2-7, with TRBD1 matching 7 bases. Germline V gene sequence: CDR1 SQVTM, CDR2 ANQGSEA. Trimming at V came to 7 bases and at J to 0 bases, leaving 6 bases not matched to a gene. This CDR3 comprises 13 residues. Here the CDR3 DNA reads TGCAGCGCTGTGGGACAGAGCTCCTACGAGCAGTACTTC. This encodes CSAVGQSSYEQYF.

The V and J genes are TRBV7-9 and TRBJ2-3; weak D call: TRBD1 (5 bases). The germline CDR1 and CDR2 sequences are SEHNR and FQNEAQ (reference sequence). Trimming shortened V by 4 bases and J by 2 bases, and 10 bases separated the two germline ends. There are 14 residues in the CDR3. The DNA of the CDR3 is TGTGCCAGCAGCTCATCGGACACCACAGATACGCAGTATTTT. Translated: CASSSSDTTDTQYF.

The chain combines TRBV24-1 with TRBJ2-2; D unclear. The V end lost 1 base, the J end lost 3 bases, and 17 bases lay between the germline ends. Germline CDR1 reads KGHDR; CDR2 reads SFDVKD. CDR3 length: 18 residues. CDR3 region: CATSDLVWGSLDTGELFF. The DNA for the CDR3 is TGTGCCACCAGTGATTTAGTATGGGGTTCGCTCGACACCGGGGAGCTGTTTTTT.

This clonotype was picked up a small number of times. V gene TRBV24-1 combines with J gene TRBJ2-1; 8 nucleotides match TRBD1. Germline trimming cut 5 bases from V and 0 bases from J; bases unmatched to any gene: 5. Germline V gene data show CDR1 as KGHDR and CDR2 as SFDVKD. This CDR3 contains 16 residues. This CDR3 is CATSASDRGSYNEQFF. The CDR3 nucleotides read TGTGCCACCAGTGCCTCAGACAGGGGCTCCTACAATGAGCAGTTCTTC.

Regarding this clonotype: Just one base apart from a much larger clone, this may be a read error. The chain couples TRBV28 to TRBJ1-5; 9 bases agree with TRBD1. The germline V gene encodes CDR1 MDHEN and CDR2 SYDVKM. J gave up 2 bases and V 8 bases, and 10 bases lay outside the gene matches. The CDR3 is 16 amino acids. In DNA, the CDR3 is TGTGCCAGCGGGCAAAACAGGGGGCTAGGCAATCAGCCCCAGCATTTT. The encoded protein is CASGQNRGLGNQPQHF.

This clonotype occurred many times. The chain combines TRBV5-1 with TRBJ2-7; weak D call: TRBD1 (5 bases). V lost 2 bases and J 2 bases, leaving 14 bases between the germline ends. CDR3 length: 15 amino acids. The germline V gene has CDR1 SGHRS and CDR2 YFSETQ. The CDR3 spells CASSFLPQDTYEQYF. CDR3 in DNA: TGCGCCAGCAGCTTCCTACCCCAGGACACCTACGAGCAGTACTTC.

The CDR3 is CASSRQGAEYEQFF. CDR3 DNA sequence: TGTGCCAGCAGTCGACAGGGGGCGGAGTATGAGCAGTTCTTC. The chain recombines TRBV6-1 with TRBJ2-1; 10 bases agree with TRBD1. Germline V gene data show CDR1 as MNHNS and CDR2 as SASEGT. V trimming: 5 bases; J trimming: 8 bases; junction bases outside the gene matches: 6. This CDR3 spans 14 amino acids.

This clonotype showed up many times. The chain carries TRBV4-2 and TRBJ2-1, with TRBD2 matching 7 bases. The germline V gene encodes CDR1 LGHNA and CDR2 YNFKEQ. CDR3 size: 16 residues. V trimming: 4 bases; J trimming: 3 bases; junction bases outside the gene matches: 9. CDR3 bases: TGTGCCAGCAGCCCTCCGTCGGGAGGCGGCTACAATGAGCAGTTCTTC. This codes for CASSPPSGGGYNEQFF.

The table lists this clonotype with many counts. CDR3 amino acids: CASSASSGLYNEQFF. CDR3 DNA sequence: TGTGCCAGCAGCGCCTCTAGCGGGCTATACAATGAGCAGTTCTTC. This chain links TRBV7-3 with TRBJ2-1; TRBD2 aligns across 8 bases. Losses at the gene ends were 5 bases for V and 4 bases for J; bases not matched to a gene: 7. The CDR3 spans 15 residues. CDR1 is SGHTA, CDR2 FQGTGA, per germline.

This clonotype was picked up a small number of times. The V gene is TRBV24-1, the J gene TRBJ2-3; no firm D call. The V and J ends lost 3 bases and 0 bases respectively, with 9 bases between them. Germline V gives CDR1 KGHDR, CDR2 SFDVKD. CDR3 length: 15 amino acids. This CDR3 is CATSDATPSTDTQYF. The CDR3, as DNA: TGTGCCACCAGTGATGCGACACCCAGCACAGATACGCAGTATTTT.

The table lists this clonotype with many counts. The V call is TRBV20-1, the J call TRBJ2-4; unclear D gene. Germline CDR1 DFQATT, CDR2 SNEGSKA (reference sequence). V lost 0 bases to trimming and J lost 5 bases, with 11 bases between them. The CDR3 covers 14 residues. The CDR3: CSARDNDAQNIQYF. CDR3 DNA sequence: TGCAGTGCTAGAGATAATGACGCTCAAAACATTCAGTACTTC.

The chain has TRBV5-1 and TRBJ2-5; a weak D match, TRBD1 (6 bases). The germline V and J ends were trimmed by 1 base and 5 bases, with 18 bases remaining between them. This CDR3 is built from 16 residues. CDR1 and CDR2 (germline): SGHRS, YFSETQ. The CDR3 is CASSLQGTPGRETQYF. As DNA, the CDR3 is TGCGCCAGCAGCTTGCAGGGGACCCCCGGCAGGGAGACCCAGTACTTC. The complete variable domain, with remaining parts taken from reference TRBV5-1 and TRBJ2-5, reads KAGVTQTPRYLIKTRGQQVTLSCSPISGHRSVSWYQQTPGQGLQFLFEYFSETQRNKGNFPGRFSGRQFSNSRSEMNVSTLELGDSALYLCASSLQGTPGRETQYFGPGTRLLVL.

The sample holds many counts of this clonotype. The chain combines TRBV20-1 with TRBJ2-1; D gene unclear. The CDR3 sequence is 13 residues long. Trimming shortened V by 6 bases and J by 7 bases, and 16 bases separated the two germline ends. The germline V gene has CDR1 DFQATT and CDR2 SNEGSKA (reference sequence). The CDR3 region is CSATRPTLNEQFF. CDR3 sequence (DNA): TGCAGTGCCACACGACCGACCTTGAATGAGCAGTTCTTC.

The table lists this clonotype with many counts. This chain connects TRBV6-2 or TRBV6-3 to TRBJ2-4; the D is unclear. V dropped 0 bases and J dropped 8 bases, with 11 bases sitting between them. This CDR3 has 14 residues. The germline gives CDR1 MNHEY, CDR2 SVGEGT. The DNA for the CDR3 is TGTGCCAGCAGTTACTCGAGGATTCGAGACATTCAGTACTTC. Amino acids: CASSYSRIRDIQYF.

The genes are TRBV6-1 and TRBJ2-3; possibly TRBD1 or TRBD2 for D (5 bases each). CDR1 and CDR2 from the germline V gene are MNHNS and SASEGT. CDR3 length: 14 residues. Trimming cost V 1 base and J 14 bases, with 19 bases left between them. The CDR3 reads CASSEVLPGLAGYF. The CDR3 DNA is TGTGCCAGCAGTGAAGTACTGCCAGGGCTAGCTGGGTATTTT.